This T cell receptor (beta chain) was profiled in a study of control samples from healthy donors and cancer patients (dated by TCRdb to 2018 to 2020). To prepare the library, the immunoSEQ multiplex PCR assay was applied. TCRdb obtained this table from immuneACCESS and retained in-frame rearrangements with V and J assigned. These tables miss some clones; where compared with another copy, unresolved V genes account for less than half of the shortfall, and the remainder is unexplained. The sample data list 130,000 or so clones, and 92% of these were observed just once. Approximately 2% of the sample comes from the top ten. CDR1 and CDR2, per the germline V gene (reference sequence), are MNHEY and SMNVEV. Unmatched junction bases come to 13, with V trimmed by 9 bases and J by 6 bases. The cysteine opens and the phenylalanine closes a CDR3 of 14 amino acids. Only CDR3 DNA remains: 42 bases, in frame from the first base.

As for this clone: The target of this receptor is not known. Nothing much larger sits one base from this clone, and base qualities are not available.

Sequenced: blood. The clonotype was recovered from a woman aged 45-65 years in good health. The V and J genes are TRBV27 and TRBJ1-1; 7 junctional bases match TRBD1. In nucleotides, the sequence is TGTGCCAGTAGACAGGGTCATCCCCGAGCTGAAGCTTTCTTT. Translated, it gives CASRQGHPRAEAFF.